This T cell receptor beta chain was sequenced during a study of Graves' ophthalmopathy and Graves' hyperthyroidism. Study context: The blood sample was drawn at first diagnosis and before any treatment.

Turning to this clonotype: What it binds is not known.

CDR1 and CDR2 (germline): MNHNY, SVGAGI (reference sequence). V gave up 0 bases and J gave up 5 bases; unmatched junction bases: 6. There are 15 residues in the CDR3. Points from the study as a whole: With a specificity of around 76% and a sensitivity of around 70%, the model predicted ophthalmopathy progression. Blood also carried most expanded thyroid clonotypes exceeding 0.001 frequency.

Researchers took RNA transcripts and amplified TCR beta CDR3 regions from them. Scientists carried out first-round RT-PCR using HTBI primers and then a second-round multiplex PCR. TCRdb reprocessed the multiplex PCR reads via MiXCR and lists one record per CDR3 protein. This table holds approximately 700,000 distinct CDR3 sequences, over 40% found once. Patients were left out if they had other autoimmune diseases, uncontrolled infections, pregnancy or lactation. The source of this sequence is an adult man with Graves' ophthalmopathy. V is TRBV6-6 and J is TRBJ2-5; 7 positions match TRBD2. Specimen: peripheral blood. This CDR3 is CASSYSISGMETQYF. The CDR3 DNA is TGTGCCAGCAGTTACTCGATCAGCGGGATGGAGACCCAGTACTTC.